This TCR beta chain was captured by sequencing in a study of cytomegalovirus exposure and HLA in healthy donors. Study results and limitations: The listing of 160 or so TCR beta chains classed them as cytomegalovirus-associated. While the bulk of TCR sequences proved rare, some public TCRs turned up in many donors. According to reports, the classifier identified cytomegalovirus status with high specificity and sensitivity.

Between the trimmed V and J ends, which lost 3 bases and 4 bases, there was a span of 13 bases. CDR3 length equals 15 residues. Germline assignment: CDR1 KGHSH and CDR2 LQKENI. Notes on this clone: The antigen is undetermined.

Generated by immunoSEQ multiplex PCR, the TCRdb table keeps only in-frame clones and is missing some. This sample has under 250,000 clones, with roughly 83% found just once. This chain links TRBV18 with TRBJ2-1; a possible D gene is TRBD1 (6 bases). The material sequenced was PBMCs. The sequence derives from a woman between 18 and 29 years old in good health and CMV-seronegative. The CDR3 coding sequence is TGTGCCAGCTCACCGGGGGCCACAGTTTACAATGAGCAGTTCTTC. It codes for CASSPGATVYNEQFF.